One sample yielded the 11 T cell receptor beta chains listed below, sequenced in a study of blood T cells in healthy people across ages. Combining a sample-barcoded 5' primer with a J-beta primer mix, a second PCR ran for 7 to 11 cycles. One entry per CDR3 protein results from TCRdb running MiXCR on the 5' RACE reads. The data hold about 1.4 million distinct CDR3 sequences, with roughly 60% observed a single time. The sample taken for sequencing was blood. The origin of the receptors is a man between 18 and 29 years old in good health.

The chain couples TRBV4-3 to TRBJ1-4, with D possibly matching TRBD1 (5 bases). Germline lookup yields CDR1 LGHNA and CDR2 YSLEER. The CDR3 runs to 14 residues. Trimming removed 0 bases from V and 8 bases from J, with 10 bases in between. The CDR3 reads CASSQDRWGEKLFF. The CDR3 DNA is TGCGCCAGCAGCCAAGATCGGTGGGGGGAAAAACTGTTTTTT.

The CDR3 DNA sequence: TGTGCCAGCAGTTTTAGAGGCCGACAGGGGGTTGGAGCTTTCTTT. Translated: CASSFRGRQGVGAFF. The V and J genes are TRBV12-3 or TRBV12-4 and TRBJ1-1, with 9 bases matching TRBD1. CDR3 length equals 15 residues. Losses at the gene ends were 3 bases for V and 10 bases for J; bases not matched to a gene: 12.

V is TRBV6-2 or TRBV6-3 and J is TRBJ2-5; TRBD1 aligns across 8 bases. CDR1 is MNHEY, CDR2 SVGEGT, per germline. The CDR3 length is 15 residues. V was pared by 2 bases and J by 2 bases, with 4 bases of the junction left unmatched. Written as DNA, the CDR3 is TGTGCCAGCAGTTACGTCAGGGGGCTTCAAGAGACCCAGTACTTC. This codes for CASSYVRGLQETQYF.

The rearrangement uses TRBV7-2 and TRBJ2-5, with 8 bases fitting TRBD2. CDR1 is SGHTA, CDR2 FQGNSA, per germline. The CDR3 extends over 16 amino acids. Trimming at V came to 1 base and at J to 4 bases, leaving 8 bases not matched to a gene. For the CDR3, the DNA is TGTGCCAGCAGCTTAGAGCGGCGGGGGGCAATAGAGACCCAGTACTTC. This translates into CASSLERRGAIETQYF.

This clonotype was recorded many times. In DNA, the CDR3 is TGTGCCAGCAGTTTTGGAAACATTCAGTACTTC. Translated, it gives CASSFGNIQYF. The V and J genes are TRBV6-2 or TRBV6-3 and TRBJ2-4, with D unclear. The CDR3 contains 11 residues. Germline-derived CDR1 and CDR2 are MNHEY and SVGEGT. Trimming pared 4 bases from V and 6 bases from J, leaving 4 bases between.

This sequence joins TRBV4-1 and TRBJ1-4, with unresolved D. CDR3 length: 17 residues. CDR1 is MGHRA and CDR2 is YSYEKL in the germline V gene. The V gene lost 0 bases and the J gene lost 7 bases, with 18 bases spanning the gap. The CDR3 region has the DNA TGCGCCAGCAGCCAAGAACGTGTGGCCAGCAGGAGTGAAAAACTGTTTTTT. Its protein is CASSQERVASRSEKLFF.

The chain has TRBV11-2 and TRBJ2-7, with a tentative D call TRBD2 (6 bases). Trimming removed 5 bases at V and 2 bases at J, with 16 bases between. In germline, CDR1 is SGHAT, CDR2 FQNNGV. This CDR3 has 15 residues. CDR3 bases: TGTGCCAGCAGCCCCCCGGGAGCCGGGCCCTACGAGCAGTACTTC. It codes for CASSPPGAGPYEQYF.

The rearrangement links TRBV10-3 to TRBJ1-3; 10 bases are a match to TRBD1. Trimming took 4 bases from V and 4 from J; bases not matched to a gene: 4. CDR1 is ENHRY, CDR2 SYGVKD, per germline. The CDR3 is made up of 15 amino acids. CDR3 sequence reads: CAISVDRGTGNTIYF. The CDR3 DNA sequence: TGTGCCATCAGTGTGGACAGGGGGACAGGAAACACCATATATTTT.

This clonotype came up a few times. The chain links TRBV5-5 to TRBJ2-1; TRBD2 matches at 7 bases. Germline CDR1 SGHKS, CDR2 YYEKEE (reference sequence). V lost 4 bases, J lost 10 bases, and 14 bases stayed unmatched. The CDR3 consists of 15 residues. CDR3: CASSMGLAELGEQFF. DNA for the CDR3: TGTGCCAGCAGCATGGGGCTAGCGGAGCTGGGAGAGCAGTTCTTC.

The chain uses TRBV5-1 and TRBJ2-3; tentative D call: TRBD2 (6 bases). V dropped 5 bases and J dropped 1 base, with 11 bases sitting between them. CDR3 length equals 14 residues. Germline CDR1 is SGHRS and CDR2 is YFSETQ. CDR3 DNA sequence: TGCGCCAGCAGTCCCGGACTACGCACAGATACGCAGTATTTT. Translated, it gives CASSPGLRTDTQYF.

The gene calls are TRBV7-9 and TRBJ1-4, with D possibly being TRBD1 (5 bases). The CDR3 totals 15 residues. V was trimmed by 5 bases and J by 7 bases, leaving 17 bases between them. Germline lookup yields CDR1 SEHNR and CDR2 FQNEAQ (reference sequence). The CDR3 loop is CASSLLGGEVEKLFF. The DNA of the CDR3 is TGTGCCAGCAGCCTCCTTGGAGGGGAGGTTGAAAAACTGTTTTTT.